This T cell receptor (beta chain) is drawn from a study of T cells in localized non-small cell lung cancer (dated by TCRdb to the early 2020s). Describing the broader study: T cell repertoires of about 240 early-stage NSCLC patients were analyzed, with tumors being compared against uninvolved tumor-adjacent lungs. The cohort consisted of 200 to 300 treatment-naive NSCLC patients whose localized lung tumors had been resected. Of the NSCLC patients, approximately 130 were male and about a hundred were female, and the mean age was around 66 years. The research as a whole found: The highest T cell clonality was observed in uninvolved tumor-adjacent lung, where clonality exceeded that of tumor, suggesting that antigenic responses were more focused in uninvolved tumor-adjacent lung. Because the study design was exploratory, TCR variables were selected using unadjusted p-values without false-discovery rate correction. A median of 57 of the top 100 tumor clones were detected in paired uninvolved adjacent lung, and 25 to 35 of these tumor clones were also found among the top 100 clones of the paired uninvolved adjacent lung. Because multi-region tumor sequencing was not performed, intratumor heterogeneity could not be ruled out. Longer overall survival was associated with higher blood T cell density, whereas shorter survival was associated with higher adjacent-lung clonality.

About this clone itself: Its antigen is still unknown. No base quality values were provided; no much bigger clone lies one nucleotide off. Other DNA sequences in the sample encode the same CDR3.

The junction shows trimming of 5 bases on V and 0 bases on J, and the gene matches do not reach 3 bases of it. CDR1 and CDR2, looked up from the germline V gene, are SGHTA and FQGTGA. The CDR3 numbers 16 residues from cysteine through phenylalanine. The CDR3 DNA has 48 bases and is translated from base 1. The immunoSEQ Assay was used to sequence TCR beta CDR3 regions from DNA. On the study's bioinformatics: T cell density was computed as TCR beta template counts normalized to usable DNA estimated by amplifying housekeeping genes. The preseqR package was used to estimate richness by extrapolating to 400,000 templates for PBMC samples and to 120,000 templates for tissue samples. Clonality was defined by subtracting Pielou's evenness from one. Tissue-enriched TCRs were identified by differential abundance testing using productive amino-acid clonotypes, minimum total count 5 and alpha 0.1. The Jaccard Index and the Morisita Overlap Index were used to quantify repertoire overlap between compartments. GLIPH grouped TCR beta CDR3s together with public tetramer-defined viral CDR3s, and a viral motif had to include at least three viral sequences and show V-gene enrichment. TCRdb retrieved this table from immuneACCESS and kept in-frame rearrangements only. Not all clones are present; in checked studies, unresolved V genes account for under half, and no reason is known for the remainder. From that table come the V and J calls and clone size; the DNA was used to work out D and trimming. For this sample the table gives 41,000 or so clones, of which 88% were detected only once. The ten largest clones represent 2.6% of the sample.

At diagnosis, tumor, uninvolved tumor-adjacent lung and peripheral blood were collected and then preserved as a mix of FFPE and fresh-frozen material. For TCR repertoire profiling, the blood samples were analyzed as peripheral blood mononuclear cells. The source is a female donor of 60 years or more with stage I squamous cell lung carcinoma. The sequences come from peripheral blood, collected before any cancer treatment. The chain employs TRBV7-3 and TRBJ2-1; 11 junctional bases match TRBD2. The CDR3 region has the sequence CASSRTSGSSYNEQFF. The sequence in DNA is TGTGCCAGCAGCCGCACTAGCGGGAGCTCCTACAATGAGCAGTTCTTC.